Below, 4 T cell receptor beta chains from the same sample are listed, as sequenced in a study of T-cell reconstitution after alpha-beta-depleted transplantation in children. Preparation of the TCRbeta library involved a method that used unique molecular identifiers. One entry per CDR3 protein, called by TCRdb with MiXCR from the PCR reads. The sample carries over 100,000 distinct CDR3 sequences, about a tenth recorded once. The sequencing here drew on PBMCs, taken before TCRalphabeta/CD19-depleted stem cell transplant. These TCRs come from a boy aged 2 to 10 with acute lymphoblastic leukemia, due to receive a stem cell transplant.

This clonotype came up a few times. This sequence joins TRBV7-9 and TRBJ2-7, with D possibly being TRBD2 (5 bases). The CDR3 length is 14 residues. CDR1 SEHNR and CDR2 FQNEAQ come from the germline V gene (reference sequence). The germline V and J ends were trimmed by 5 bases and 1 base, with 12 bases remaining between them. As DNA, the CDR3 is TGTGCCAGCAGCACCGAGGGAGCATCCTACGAGCAGTACTTC. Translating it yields CASSTEGASYEQYF.

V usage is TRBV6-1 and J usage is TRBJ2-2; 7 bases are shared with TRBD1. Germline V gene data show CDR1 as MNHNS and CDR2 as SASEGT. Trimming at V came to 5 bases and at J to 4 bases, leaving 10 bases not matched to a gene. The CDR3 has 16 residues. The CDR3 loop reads CASSLSGTEGTGELFF. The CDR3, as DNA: TGTGCCAGCAGTCTATCCGGGACAGAGGGCACCGGGGAGCTGTTTTTT.

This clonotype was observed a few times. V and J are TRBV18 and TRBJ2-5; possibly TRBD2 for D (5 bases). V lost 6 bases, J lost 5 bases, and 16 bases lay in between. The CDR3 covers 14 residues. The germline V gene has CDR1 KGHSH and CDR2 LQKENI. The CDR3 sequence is CASSLKPPGETQYF. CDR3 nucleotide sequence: TGTGCCAGCTCGTTGAAACCCCCGGGGGAGACCCAGTACTTC. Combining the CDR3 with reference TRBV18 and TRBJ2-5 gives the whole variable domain NAGVMQNPRHLVRRRGQEARLRCSPMKGHSHVYWYRQLPEEGLKFMVYLQKENIIDESGMPKERFSAEFPKEGPSILRIQQVVRGDSAAYFCASSLKPPGETQYFGPGTRLLVL.

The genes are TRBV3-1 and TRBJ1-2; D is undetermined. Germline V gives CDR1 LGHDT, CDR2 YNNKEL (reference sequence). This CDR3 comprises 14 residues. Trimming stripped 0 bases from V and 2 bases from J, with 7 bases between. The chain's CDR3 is CASSQDYTNYGYTF. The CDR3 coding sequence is TGTGCCAGCAGCCAAGATTACACCAACTATGGCTACACCTTC.